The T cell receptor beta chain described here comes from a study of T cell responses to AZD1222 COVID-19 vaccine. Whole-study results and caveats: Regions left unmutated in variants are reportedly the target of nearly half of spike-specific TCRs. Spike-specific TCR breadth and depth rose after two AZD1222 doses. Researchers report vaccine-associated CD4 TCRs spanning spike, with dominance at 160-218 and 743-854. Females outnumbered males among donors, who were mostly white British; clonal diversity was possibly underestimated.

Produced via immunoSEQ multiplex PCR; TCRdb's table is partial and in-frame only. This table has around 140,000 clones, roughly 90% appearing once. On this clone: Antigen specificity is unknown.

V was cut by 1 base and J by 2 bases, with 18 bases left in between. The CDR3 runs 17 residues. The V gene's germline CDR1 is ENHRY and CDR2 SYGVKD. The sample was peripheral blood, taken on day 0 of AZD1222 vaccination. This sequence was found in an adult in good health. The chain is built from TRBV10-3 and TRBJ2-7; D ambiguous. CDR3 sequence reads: CAISELAPQERTYEQYF. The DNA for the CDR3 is TGTGCCATCAGTGAGTTGGCCCCCCAAGAAAGAACCTACGAGCAGTACTTC.